This T cell receptor beta chain emerged from a study of human T cells and chemical hapten exposure (dated by TCRdb to about 2021). Study-wide context: For sensitization, 2% DPC in acetone was applied to a 2 cm by 2 cm area of upper inner arm skin. Weekly therapeutic DPC doses were additionally applied to the scalp of patients throughout the approximately 25-week study period. Patch testing was performed on the upper back with Finn chambers containing 0.01% DPC, and the patch tests were scored after 6 days according to International Contact Dermatitis Research Group standards. The mostly female patient cohort included alopecia areata with under or over 50% scalp involvement, alopecia totalis and alopecia universalis. Libraries were combined into a pool for sequencing, and differences in TCR yield between samples came mainly from small differences in library volumes within the pool. This study followed changes in the peripheral blood TCR repertoire in vivo during primary and secondary sensitization of alopecia patients to the hapten diphenylcyclopropenone (DPC). Blood samples were taken from patients before sensitization (week 0) and then at 2, 6 and about 24 weeks after DPC sensitization. Blood for TCR sequencing was provided by twenty-nine alopecia patients at one to four time points (pre-sensitization, 2, 6 and 24 weeks).

CDR1 is given as MNHNS and CDR2 as SASEGT, both from the germline V gene. The V end loses 7 bases and the J end loses 4 bases, and a stretch of 13 bases separates them. Inclusive of the bounding cysteine and phenylalanine, the CDR3 is 13 residues long. Left in the record is the CDR3 DNA by itself, 39 bases read in frame from the first base. Study-wide findings and limitations: Repeated subsampling changed both the strength of the expansion versus patch-test correlation and the threshold at which the correlation became significant. Expanded TCRs formed significantly more large CDR3 similarity clusters than pre-sensitization or healthy control sets, consistent with antigen-driven responses. Patch test score was positively correlated with the number of PT1 expanded TCRs, with significance at thresholds 8, 16 and 32 but not at 4. No change with DPC sensitization was found in the number of TCRs above 1 in 1000 frequency, and no evidence of global repertoire structure alterations was found. Because every patient had alopecia, a presumed autoimmune disease, the patients' immune response might differ from that of healthy individuals.

The library was generated by RACE. Sequenced using a NextSeq 500. Library preparation attached unique molecular identifiers to individual cDNA molecules for quantitative, reproducible TCR counting. Both TCR alpha and TCR beta chains were sequenced from each blood RNA sample. The authors processed their data as follows. Samples had a median of roughly 100,000 TCRs, with a range from roughly 23,224 to 700,000. V, J and CDR3 annotation of the TCR reads was carried out using the Decombinator software suite. For the PS versus PT1 abundance plots, all samples were subsampled to the same number of TCRs (28,000). TCRs were defined as expanded if absent before sensitization and observed at least eight times at the 2-week time point. Clones were called with MiXCR by TCRdb after fastp trimmed the public reads at Q25, and only in-frame beta chains were retained. Here each entry gathers all rows of one CDR3 protein and keeps the most common genes and DNA. For this entry, the V and J calls and clone size follow TCRdb and not the study's own pipeline. For this sample there are nearly 80,000 distinct CDR3 sequences; around a tenth appear just once. The top ten clones comprise about 1.4% of the sample.

This clonotype was counted only a few times. The target of this receptor is not known. No base quality values were provided; no much bigger clone lies one nucleotide off. The time point label of this sample denotes: patch test 1, 2 weeks after DPC sensitization. The treatment or condition label, read with the paper, signifies: therapeutic diphenylcyclopropenone sensitization with weekly scalp DPC. At every patch-test visit, the blood draw took place before the patch test was put on. Eligible patients were aged 18 to 70, diagnosed with alopecia, deemed suitable for DPC therapy, and excluded if pregnant. Unfractionated whole blood was collected in Tempus Blood RNA tubes, and total RNA was extracted from that blood.

Material: whole blood, obtained in connection with sensitization to the hapten diphenylcyclopropenone (DPC). The source of this sequence is a woman between 45 and 65 years old with alopecia areata. Some clones in this sample may be carry-over from other donors' samples. The V and J segments used are TRBV6-1 and TRBJ1-2; a tentative D match to TRBD1 spans 5 bases. The DNA sequence is TGTGCCAGCACCATAGGGGATGTCTATGGCTACACCTTC. Its protein reads: CASTIGDVYGYTF.